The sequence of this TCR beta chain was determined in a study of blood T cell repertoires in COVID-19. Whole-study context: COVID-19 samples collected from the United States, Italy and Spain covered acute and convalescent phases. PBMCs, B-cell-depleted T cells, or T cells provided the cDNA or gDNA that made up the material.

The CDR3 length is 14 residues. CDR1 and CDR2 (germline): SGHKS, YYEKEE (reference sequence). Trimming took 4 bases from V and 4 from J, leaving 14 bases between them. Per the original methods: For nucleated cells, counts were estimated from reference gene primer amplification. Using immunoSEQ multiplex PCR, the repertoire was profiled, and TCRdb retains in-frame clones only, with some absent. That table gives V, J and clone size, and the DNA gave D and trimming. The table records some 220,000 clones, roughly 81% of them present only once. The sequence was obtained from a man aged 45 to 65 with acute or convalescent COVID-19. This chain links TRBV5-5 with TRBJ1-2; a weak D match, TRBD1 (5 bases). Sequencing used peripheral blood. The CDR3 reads CASSPWGEFYGYTF. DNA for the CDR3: TGTGCCAGCAGCCCTTGGGGGGAGTTCTATGGCTACACCTTC. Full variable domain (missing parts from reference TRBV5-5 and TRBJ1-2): DAGVTQSPTHLIKTRGQQVTLRCSPISGHKSVSWYQQVLGQGPQFIFQYYEKEERGRGNFPDRFSARQFPNYSSELNVNALLLGDSALYLCASSPWGEFYGYTFGSGTRLTVV.